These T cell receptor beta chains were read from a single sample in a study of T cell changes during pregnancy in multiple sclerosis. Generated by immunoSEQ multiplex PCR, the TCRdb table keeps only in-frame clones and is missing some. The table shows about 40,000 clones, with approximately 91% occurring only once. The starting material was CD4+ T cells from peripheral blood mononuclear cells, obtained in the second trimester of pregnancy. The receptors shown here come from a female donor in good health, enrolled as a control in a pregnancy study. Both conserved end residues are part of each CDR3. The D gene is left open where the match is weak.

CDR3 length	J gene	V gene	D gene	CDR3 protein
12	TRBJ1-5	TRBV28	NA	CAASGGGQPQHF
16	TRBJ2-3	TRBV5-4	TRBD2	CASSLRLAGGTDTQYF
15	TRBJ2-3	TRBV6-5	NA	CASGGAARSSDTQYF
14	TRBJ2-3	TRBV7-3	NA	CASSPGWYEDTQYF
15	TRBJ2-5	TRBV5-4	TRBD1	CASSLGQGVGETQYF
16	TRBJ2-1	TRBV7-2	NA	CASSFLRAAKVNEQFF
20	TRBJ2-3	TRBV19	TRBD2	CASSIEGGLAGYICTDTQYF
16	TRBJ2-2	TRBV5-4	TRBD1	CASSSAPGQITGELFF
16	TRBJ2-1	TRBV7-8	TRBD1	CASSLVGRQGFDEQFF
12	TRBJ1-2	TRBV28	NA	CASSREDRGYTF
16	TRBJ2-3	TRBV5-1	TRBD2	CASSPKLAVRTDTQYF
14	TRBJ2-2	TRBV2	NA	CASSESVNTGELFF
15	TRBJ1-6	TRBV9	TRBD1	CASSVGTGGSSPLHF
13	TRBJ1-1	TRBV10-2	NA	CASRRARNTEAFF
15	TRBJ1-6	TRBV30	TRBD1	CAWRAGGSYNSPLHF
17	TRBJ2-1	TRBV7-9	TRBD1	CASSFGTGGHSYNEQFF
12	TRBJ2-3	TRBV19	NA	CASSGESDTQYF
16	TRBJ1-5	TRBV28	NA	CASTNPRGLWNQPQHF